The sequence of this TCR beta chain was determined in a study of metastatic and nonmetastatic thyroid tumors. About the study: Both malignant and benign thyroid patients supplied peripheral blood and tumor or nodule tissue samples, across which the repertoires of these patients were then compared. Study outcomes and limitations: Reports indicated that malignant thyroid tumors showed significantly higher TCR beta diversity than benign nodules did, in blood and tumor.

Original data processing: CDR3 was compared across clinicopathological groups, and the resulting differences were used to build a distant-metastasis classifier for papillary thyroid cancer. From the PCR reads, TCRdb re-called clones with MiXCR. The authors' filters were not applied to this entry. The sample has 5,000 to 7,000 clones; approximately 32% are singletons. Thyroid surgery had not been preceded by any treatment in any patient. This clone was counted between two and nine times. Its antigen is unknown. Per germline, CDR1 DFQATT and CDR2 SNEGSKA (reference sequence). Trimming took off 0 bases at V and 2 bases at J, with 13 bases between the two ends. The CDR3 contains 15 residues.

Sequenced: tumor tissue. The clonotype comes from a female donor with papillary thyroid cancer or a benign thyroid nodule (not recorded which). Some clones in this sample may be carry-over from other donors' samples. The rearrangement links TRBV20-1 to TRBJ1-2; the D gene is possibly TRBD1 (5 bases). The CDR3 nucleotides read TGCAGTGCTAGAGATCGCAGGGTGGGAAACTATGGCTACACCTTC. As protein: CSARDRRVGNYGYTF.